This T cell receptor beta chain was documented in a study of OX40 agonist ivuxolimab in advanced cancers. The wider study: The diagnoses of dose-escalation patients were hepatocellular carcinoma, melanoma, renal cell or head and neck cancer. Allowance was made for prior anti-PD-1, anti-PD-L1 or anti-CTLA-4 therapy, and 40% had some.

Findings and limits, study-wide: With doses of 0.1 to 3.0 mg/kg, CD4+ and CD8+ blood T cells had undergone clonal expansion by week 6.

Losses at the gene ends were 6 bases for V and 1 base for J; bases not matched to a gene: 4. CDR1 is SQVTM, CDR2 ANQGSEA, per germline. The CDR3 consists of 13 residues. With respect to this clone: Its antigen is not known.

TCRdb's table, derived via immunoSEQ multiplex PCR, lists solely in-frame clones and lacks some. There are around 71,000 clones in the sample; around 86% occur only once, and around 1% lies in the top ten. This material consisted of CD4+ or CD8+ T cells sorted from blood, taken in a trial of the OX40 agonist ivuxolimab. This clonotype was sampled from an adult with an advanced solid tumor such as melanoma, head and neck, liver or kidney cancer. The genes are TRBV29-1 and TRBJ2-5, with 8 nucleotides matching TRBD2. The CDR3 sequence is CSVSGGGQETQYF. The CDR3 nucleotides are TGCAGCGTATCGGGAGGGGGCCAAGAGACCCAGTACTTC.